Below are 12 T cell receptor beta chains sequenced from a single sample in a study of cytomegalovirus exposure and HLA in healthy donors. Use of 60 Vbeta and 13 Jbeta primers characterized the PCR. The protocol was immunoSEQ multiplex PCR, while the TCRdb copy is restricted to in-frame clones and leaves out a portion. The table records around 140,000 clones, more than 70% of them present only once. What was sequenced was PBMCs. All receptors derive from a male donor in good health and CMV-seronegative.

CDR3 amino acids: CASSLTRLNEQFF. The CDR3 DNA reads as TGTGCCAGCAGCTTAACCAGACTCAATGAGCAGTTCTTC. The gene calls are TRBV11-2 and TRBJ2-1; D gene uncertain. Trimming cost V 2 bases and J 6 bases, with 8 bases left between them. Germline V gene data show CDR1 as SGHAT and CDR2 as FQNNGV. This CDR3 comprises 13 residues.

This chain joins TRBV7-9 and TRBJ1-4; D ambiguous. CDR1 is SEHNR, CDR2 FQNEAQ, per germline (reference sequence). The CDR3 covers 13 residues. Between the trimmed V and J ends, which lost 1 base and 8 bases, there was a span of 8 bases. DNA of the CDR3: TGTGCCAGCAGCTTAGGAGGGAACGAAAAACTGTTTTTT. Encoded protein: CASSLGGNEKLFF. Variable domain in full (rest from reference TRBV7-9 and TRBJ1-4): DTGVSQNPRHKITKRGQNVTFRCDPISEHNRLYWYRQTLGQGPEFLTYFQNEAQLEKSRLLSDRFSAERPKGSFSTLEIQRTEQGDSAMYLCASSLGGNEKLFFGSGTQLSVL.

This sequence joins TRBV7-2 and TRBJ2-7, with 13 nucleotides matching TRBD2. The V and J ends lost 5 bases and 2 bases, in that order; junction bases with no gene match: 3. The CDR3 totals 15 residues. Germline values: CDR1 SGHTA, CDR2 FQGNSA. CDR3 DNA: TGTGCCAGCAGCCCGGGACTAGCGGGAACCTACGAGCAGTACTTC. It specifies CASSPGLAGTYEQYF.

The chain recombines TRBV10-3 with TRBJ2-1; 8 bases line up with TRBD1. The CDR3 extends over 15 amino acids. V was clipped by 5 bases and J by 6 bases; unmatched bases: 9. Germline V CDR1 and CDR2: ENHRY, SYGVKD. The CDR3, as DNA: TGTGCCATCAGTCCTGGACAGGGCGGTCGCAATGAGCAGTTCTTC. It encodes CAISPGQGGRNEQFF.

V and J are TRBV6-6 and TRBJ2-5, with D unclear. With the DNA end fitting TRBJ2-7 better, the J assignment may be wrong. The CDR3 contains 12 residues. Germline values: CDR1 MNHNY, CDR2 SVGAGI (reference sequence). CDR3 sequence: CASSTPVYEQYF. In nucleotides, the CDR3 is TGTGCCAGCAGTACCCCGGTCTACGAGCAGTACTTC.

The rearrangement joins TRBV6-4 to TRBJ2-2; 7 bases fit TRBD2. The V and J ends lost 5 bases and 5 bases, in that order; junction bases with no gene match: 5. This CDR3 region has 14 residues. Germline-derived CDR1 and CDR2 are MRHNA and SNTAGT. Here the CDR3 DNA reads TGTGCCAGCAGTCAGACTAGCTGGACCGGGGAGCTGTTTTTT. Translated: CASSQTSWTGELFF.

The genes are TRBV30 and TRBJ2-1; tentatively, D is TRBD1 (8 bases). CDR1 is GTSNPN and CDR2 is SVGIG in the germline V gene (reference sequence). CDR3 size: 15 residues. The V gene lost 7 bases and the J gene lost 3 bases, with 19 bases spanning the gap. Written as DNA, the CDR3 is TGTGCCTACTCCGGGAGGACAGGGAGCTACAATGAGCAGTTCTTC. Translated: CAYSGRTGSYNEQFF.

The CDR3 DNA sequence: TGTGCCAGCACCCAGGGCGGGGGACAGGGCCTCTACGAGCAGTACTTC. It is translated as CASTQGGGQGLYEQYF. The chain couples TRBV5-6 to TRBJ2-7, with TRBD1 matching 9 bases. Trimming at V came to 6 bases and at J to 3 bases, leaving 13 bases not matched to a gene. This CDR3 region has 16 residues. Germline V gene lookup returns CDR1 SGHDT and CDR2 YYEEEE.

As regards this clone: Mismatch with germline at one junction end may stem from a read error. V usage is TRBV7-9 and J usage is TRBJ2-7, with TRBD2 matching over 8 bases. The V gene's germline CDR1 is SEHNR and CDR2 FQNEAQ (reference sequence). The CDR3 runs 16 residues. CDR3 amino acids: CSSSLVGGAPFYEQYF. The CDR3 coding sequence is TGTTCCAGCAGCTTAGTCGGGGGGGCCCCCTTCTACGAGCAGTACTTC.

This chain links TRBV29-1 with TRBJ2-5; TRBD1 agrees at 9 bases. Trimming cost V 6 bases and J 5 bases; bases outside gene matches: 7. Germline CDR1 is SQVTM and CDR2 is ANQGSEA. This CDR3 spans 13 amino acids. In nucleotides, the CDR3 is TGCAGCGTGAACAGGGGGCTCGTGGAGACCCAGTACTTC. Its translation is CSVNRGLVETQYF.

V usage is TRBV6-1 and J usage is TRBJ2-1; TRBD1 matches 8 bases. This CDR3 has 13 amino acids. Trimming took 7 bases from V and 15 from J; bases not matched to a gene: 14. Looked up from germline, CDR1 is MNHNS and CDR2 is SASEGT. This CDR3 is CASTRNTDRARFF. Here the CDR3 DNA reads TGTGCCAGCACCCGAAATACGGACAGGGCGAGGTTCTTC.

The rearrangement links TRBV6-5 to TRBJ1-3, with D uncertain. This CDR3 spans 15 amino acids. Trimming took off 4 bases at V and 0 bases at J, with 10 bases between the two ends. In germline, CDR1 is MNHEY, CDR2 SVGAGI. The CDR3 region has the DNA TGTGCCAGCAGTTTTTTTACGGGCTCTGGAAACACCATATATTTT. Encoded protein: CASSFFTGSGNTIYF.